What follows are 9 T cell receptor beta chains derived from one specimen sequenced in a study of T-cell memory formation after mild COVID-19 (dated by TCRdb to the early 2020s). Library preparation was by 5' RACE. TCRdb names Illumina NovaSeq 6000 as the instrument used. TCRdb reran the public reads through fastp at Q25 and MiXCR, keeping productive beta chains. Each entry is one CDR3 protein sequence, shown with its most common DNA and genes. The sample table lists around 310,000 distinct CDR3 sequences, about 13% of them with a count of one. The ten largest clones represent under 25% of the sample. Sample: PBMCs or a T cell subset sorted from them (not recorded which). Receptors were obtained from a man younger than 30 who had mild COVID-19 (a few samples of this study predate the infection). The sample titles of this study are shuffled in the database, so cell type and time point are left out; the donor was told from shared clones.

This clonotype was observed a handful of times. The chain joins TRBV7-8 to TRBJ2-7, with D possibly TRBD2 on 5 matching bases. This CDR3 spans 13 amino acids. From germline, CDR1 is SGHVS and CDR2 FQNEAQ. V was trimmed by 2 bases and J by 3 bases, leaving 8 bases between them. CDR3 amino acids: CASSLTGFYEQYV. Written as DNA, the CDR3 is TGTGCCAGCAGCTTAACGGGGTTCTACGAGCAGTACGTC.

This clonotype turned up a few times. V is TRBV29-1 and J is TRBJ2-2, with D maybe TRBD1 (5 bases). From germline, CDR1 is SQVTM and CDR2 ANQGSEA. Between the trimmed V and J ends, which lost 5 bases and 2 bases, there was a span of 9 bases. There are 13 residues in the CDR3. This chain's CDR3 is CSVYQGNTGELFF. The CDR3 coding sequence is TGCAGCGTTTATCAGGGCAACACCGGGGAGCTGTTTTTT.

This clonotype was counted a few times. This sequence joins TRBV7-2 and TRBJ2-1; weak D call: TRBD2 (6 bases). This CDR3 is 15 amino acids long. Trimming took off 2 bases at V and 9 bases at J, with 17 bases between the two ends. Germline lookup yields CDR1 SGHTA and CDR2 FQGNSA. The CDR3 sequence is CASSLTGDRISEQFF. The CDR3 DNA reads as TGTGCCAGCAGCTTAACGGGGGACCGAATAAGTGAGCAGTTCTTC.

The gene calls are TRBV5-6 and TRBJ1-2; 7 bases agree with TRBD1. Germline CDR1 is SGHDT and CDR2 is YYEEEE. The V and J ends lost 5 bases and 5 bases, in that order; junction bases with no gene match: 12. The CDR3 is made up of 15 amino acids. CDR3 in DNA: TGTGCCAGCAGGTATCCCGGGACAGTGGATTATGGCTACACCTTC. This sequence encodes CASRYPGTVDYGYTF.

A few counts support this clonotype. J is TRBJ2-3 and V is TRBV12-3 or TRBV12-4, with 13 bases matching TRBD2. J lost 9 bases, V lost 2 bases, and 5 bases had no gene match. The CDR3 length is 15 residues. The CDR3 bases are TGTGCCAGCAGTTTAACTAGCGGGGGGGCCGGCACGCAGTATTTT. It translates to CASSLTSGGAGTQYF.

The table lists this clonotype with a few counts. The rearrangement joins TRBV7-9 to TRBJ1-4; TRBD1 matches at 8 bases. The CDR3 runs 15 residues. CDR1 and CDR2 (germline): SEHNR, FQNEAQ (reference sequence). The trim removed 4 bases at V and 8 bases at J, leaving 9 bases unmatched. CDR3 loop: CASSSTDRVNEKLFF. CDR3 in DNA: TGTGCCAGCAGCTCCACGGACAGGGTAAACGAAAAACTGTTTTTT. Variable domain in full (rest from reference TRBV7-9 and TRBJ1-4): DTGVSQNPRHKITKRGQNVTFRCDPISEHNRLYWYRQTLGQGPEFLTYFQNEAQLEKSRLLSDRFSAERPKGSFSTLEIQRTEQGDSAMYLCASSSTDRVNEKLFFGSGTQLSVL.

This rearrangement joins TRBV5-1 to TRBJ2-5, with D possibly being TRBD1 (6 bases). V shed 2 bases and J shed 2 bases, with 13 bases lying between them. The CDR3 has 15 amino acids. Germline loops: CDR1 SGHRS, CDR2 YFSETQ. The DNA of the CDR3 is TGCGCCAGCAGCTTACAGGGCTGGGAGCAAGAGACCCAGTACTTC. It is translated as CASSLQGWEQETQYF.

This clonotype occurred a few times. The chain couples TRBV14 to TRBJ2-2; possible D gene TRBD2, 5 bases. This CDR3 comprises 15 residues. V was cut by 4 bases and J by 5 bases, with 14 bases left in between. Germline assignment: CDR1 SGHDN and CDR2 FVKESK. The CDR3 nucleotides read TGTGCCAGCAGCCCCGACGGGAAGTGGACCGGGGAGCTGTTTTTT. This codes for CASSPDGKWTGELFF.

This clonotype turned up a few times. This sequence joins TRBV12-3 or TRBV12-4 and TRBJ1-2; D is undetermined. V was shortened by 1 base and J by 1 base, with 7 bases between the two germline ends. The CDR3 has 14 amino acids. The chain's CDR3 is CASSLVPSNYGYTF. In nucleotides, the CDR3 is TGTGCCAGCAGTTTAGTTCCGAGTAACTATGGCTACACCTTC.